Given below is one T cell receptor beta chain in context. The table came from immunoSEQ multiplex PCR; TCRdb's copy has only in-frame clones and leaves some out. The repertoire consists of some 800,000 clones, with around 93% occurring once and the leading ten covering 24%. CD45RO negativity and positive selection for CCR7 defined naive CD8 cells, a population that excluded terminally differentiated effector memory CD45RA+ cells. This entry belongs to a study of shared clonotypes between healthy human individuals. This sequence originates from a man aged 30 to 45 in good health. Sequencing was performed on naive CD8+ T cells sorted from blood.

Written as DNA, the CDR3 is TGTGCCAGCAGCTCCCAAACTAGCGGGAGCCCCAATGAGCAGTTCTTC. It yields the protein CASSSQTSGSPNEQFF. V is TRBV11-3 and J is TRBJ2-1; 11 nucleotides align to TRBD2. The V segment lost 4 bases and the J segment 6 bases; nucleotides outside the gene matches: 8. The germline V gene encodes CDR1 SGHNT and CDR2 YENEEA. The CDR3 covers 16 residues.